The 25 T cell receptor beta chains below come from one sample, sequenced in a study of shared clonotypes between healthy human individuals. Repertoires were generated with immunoSEQ multiplex PCR, while TCRdb's copy carries only in-frame clones and drops some. The sample lists 400,000 to 500,000 clones; over 65% were seen once. The sample comprised PBMCs. These receptors all come from a woman in her thirties or forties in good health. Some clones in this sample may be carry-over from other donors' samples.

In regard to this clone: A much larger clone lies a single base off, so this may be a read error. Other DNA sequences of this sample code for an identical CDR3. The chain uses TRBV7-2 and TRBJ1-2; D is possibly TRBD1 (5 bases). Germline V gene lookup returns CDR1 SGHTA and CDR2 FQGNSA. The CDR3 loop spans 16 amino acids. The CDR3 DNA sequence: TGTGCCAGCAGCCTAGCGGGGGGGGTAGCTAACTATGGCTACACCTTC. This codes for CASSLAGGVANYGYTF.

The rearrangement uses TRBV7-2 and TRBJ2-1; D possibly corresponds to TRBD2 (6 bases). This CDR3 has 14 amino acids. Trimming pared 8 bases from V and 5 bases from J, leaving 16 bases between. Germline CDR1 SGHTA, CDR2 FQGNSA. The CDR3 nucleotides are TGTGCCAGCGCTTTCGGGAGCAAGAACAATGAGCAGTTCTTC. Translation gives CASAFGSKNNEQFF.

The V and J genes are TRBV7-8 and TRBJ2-7; TRBD2 matches at 7 bases. The CDR3 spans 15 residues. Trimming removed 5 bases from V and 0 bases from J; junction bases left unmatched: 7. The germline V gene has CDR1 SGHVS and CDR2 FQNEAQ. Written as DNA, the CDR3 is TGTGCCAGCAGCCGAGCGGGATTACCCTCCTACGAGCAGTACTTC. This gives the protein CASSRAGLPSYEQYF.

About this clone itself: The sample holds other DNA sequences that translate to the same CDR3. This chain uses TRBV30 with TRBJ2-3; D unresolved. V shed 2 bases and J shed 1 base, with 4 bases lying between them. The germline V gene has CDR1 GTSNPN and CDR2 SVGIG (reference sequence). This CDR3 region has 12 residues. As DNA, the CDR3 is TGTGCCTGGAGTACAGGCACAGATACGCAGTATTTT. Protein: CAWSTGTDTQYF.

Remarks on this clone: A far larger clone is a single base away, which makes a read error likely. Without the conserved terminal phenylalanine or tryptophan, this CDR3 likely stems from a read error. The chain combines TRBV6-1 with TRBJ1-2; D not resolved. Between the trimmed V and J ends, which lost 3 bases and 6 bases, there was a span of 8 bases. Germline lookup yields CDR1 MNHNS and CDR2 SASEGT. The CDR3 has 12 residues. CDR3 DNA sequence: TGTGCCAGCAGTGACCCTCCACATGGCTACACCTCC. Translated, it gives CASSDPPHGYTS.

Many counts were recorded for this clone. V is TRBV9 and J is TRBJ1-1; weak D call: TRBD1 (5 bases). This CDR3 contains 13 residues. Trimming took 3 bases from V and 5 from J, leaving 11 bases between them. Germline V gene data show CDR1 as SGDLS and CDR2 as YYNGEE. CDR3 nucleotide sequence: TGTGCCAGCAGCGCGGGGACTGGAACTGAAGCTTTCTTT. It specifies CASSAGTGTEAFF.

The CDR3 DNA is TGTGCCAGCAGTTTACGCCCCGGTTCTGAAGCTTTCTTT. Encoded protein: CASSLRPGSEAFF. The chain carries TRBV28 and TRBJ1-1; no reliable D call. Trimming shortened V by 2 bases and J by 6 bases, and 10 bases separated the two germline ends. The CDR3 consists of 13 residues. Germline V gene data show CDR1 as MDHEN and CDR2 as SYDVKM.

Turning to this clone: Additional DNA sequences in this sample encode the identical CDR3. The rearrangement joins TRBV18 to TRBJ1-1; D call uncertain. The CDR3 totals 13 residues. Germline assignment: CDR1 KGHSH and CDR2 LQKENI. V was clipped by 3 bases and J by 0 bases, with 5 bases between them. CDR3 in amino acids: CASSPELNTEAFF. CDR3 DNA: TGTGCCAGCTCACCTGAGTTGAACACTGAAGCTTTCTTT.

CDR3 in DNA: TGTGCTAGTGGTTTGATTCTAGCGGCCAGCGACGGGGGCGGGGAGCTGTTTTTT. This encodes CASGLILAASDGGGELFF. The chain has TRBV12-5 and TRBJ2-2, with 7 nucleotides matching TRBD2. Germline CDR1 and CDR2: LGHNT and FRNRAP. The V and J ends lost 2 bases and 7 bases, in that order; junction bases with no gene match: 16. CDR3 length: 18 residues.

CDR3 DNA sequence: TGTGCCATAAGCGGAGGTGCAGGCTATGGCTACACCTTC. It is translated as CAISGGAGYGYTF. The chain recombines TRBV28 with TRBJ1-2, with D unresolved. Germline-derived CDR1 and CDR2 are MDHEN and SYDVKM. Trimming cost V 10 bases and J 4 bases, with 16 bases left between them. The CDR3 spans 13 residues.

This chain links TRBV6-1 with TRBJ1-5; D may be TRBD1 (6 bases). The V and J ends lost 5 bases and 2 bases respectively, with 13 bases between them. The CDR3 is made up of 15 amino acids. CDR1 MNHNS and CDR2 SASEGT come from the germline V gene. CDR3 sequence reads: CASSRAGVGNQPQHF. For the CDR3, the DNA is TGTGCCAGCAGTAGGGCAGGGGTTGGCAATCAGCCCCAGCATTTT.

The V call is TRBV2, the J call TRBJ2-1; 11 nucleotides match TRBD1. Germline CDR1 SNHLY, CDR2 FYNNEI. The trim removed 5 bases at V and 4 bases at J, leaving 4 bases unmatched. CDR3 length: 15 amino acids. The CDR3 DNA reads TGTGCCAGCAGTATGGACAGGGGGCCTTACAATGAGCAGTTCTTC. Encoded protein: CASSMDRGPYNEQFF. Looking up the rest from reference TRBV2 and TRBJ2-1 gives the full variable domain: EPEVTQTPSHQVTQMGQEVILRCVPISNHLYFYWYRQILGQKVEFLVSFYNNEISEKSEIFDDQFSVERPDGSNFTLKIRSTKLEDSAMYFCASSMDRGPYNEQFFGPGTRLTVL.

In this sample, this clone turned up a few times. The V and J genes are TRBV7-6 and TRBJ1-5, with no clear D. This CDR3 contains 14 residues. The V end was cut by 5 bases, the J end by 7 bases, with 15 bases between. The germline V gene has CDR1 SGHVS and CDR2 FNYEAQ. DNA for the CDR3: TGTGCCAGCAGCGCCCTGGCCGGAGTGCAGCCCCAGCATTTT. Amino acids: CASSALAGVQPQHF.

In its sample, this clone was seen a few times. The gene calls are TRBV30 and TRBJ1-2; 9 bases match TRBD1. CDR3 size: 13 residues. Per the germline V gene, CDR1 is GTSNPN and CDR2 is SVGIG (reference sequence). With 2 bases clipped from V and 8 bases from J, the junction kept 6 bases outside the gene matches. This CDR3 is CAWSPGTGMGYTF. The CDR3 nucleotides are TGTGCCTGGAGTCCTGGGACAGGGATGGGCTACACCTTC.

The table lists this clone with many counts. The rearrangement joins TRBV30 to TRBJ1-1; D might be TRBD1 (6 bases). Trimming took 4 bases from V and 4 from J, leaving 13 bases between them. Germline assignment: CDR1 GTSNPN and CDR2 SVGIG (reference sequence). The CDR3 totals 13 residues. The CDR3 DNA follows: TGTGCCTGGAACAGGGAGTCGAGCACTGAAGCTTTCTTT. It yields the protein CAWNRESSTEAFF.

This sequence joins TRBV7-8 and TRBJ2-2; the D gene is possibly TRBD2 (5 bases). Germline V gives CDR1 SGHVS, CDR2 FQNEAQ. Between the trimmed V and J ends, which lost 2 bases and 4 bases, there was a span of 14 bases. The CDR3 loop spans 16 amino acids. CDR3 amino acids: CASSLMRVAVTGELFF. CDR3 DNA: TGTGCCAGCAGCTTAATGCGGGTGGCGGTCACCGGGGAGCTGTTTTTT.

As for this clone: It is likely a read error: a sequence one base away is far more abundant. CDR3 protein: CASNSGEAPPGELSF. CDR3 DNA: TGTGCCAGCAATTCCGGGGAGGCTCCCCCCGGGGAGCTGTCTTTT. The chain recombines TRBV6-1 with TRBJ2-2; TRBD2 might be the D (6 bases). CDR1 is MNHNS, CDR2 SASEGT, per germline. The CDR3 sequence is 15 residues long.

CDR3 coding DNA: TGCGCCAGCAGCCCTCCCGGGACATACTACGAGCAGTACTTC. The encoded protein is CASSPPGTYYEQYF. The chain combines TRBV5-1 with TRBJ2-7, with a weak D call TRBD1 (6 bases). This CDR3 comprises 14 residues. V was clipped by 4 bases and J by 3 bases, with 14 bases between them. Germline V gene lookup returns CDR1 SGHRS and CDR2 YFSETQ.

This clone was recorded many times. V is TRBV10-3 and J is TRBJ2-2; TRBD2 matches at 10 bases. The CDR3 loop spans 15 amino acids. Germline CDR1 and CDR2: ENHRY and SYGVKD. V trimming: 8 bases; J trimming: 3 bases; junction bases outside the gene matches: 6. In nucleotides, the CDR3 is TGTGCCATCGGGACTAGCGTAGGATACACCGGGGAGCTGTTTTTT. Protein sequence: CAIGTSVGYTGELFF.

The V and J genes are TRBV19 and TRBJ2-1, with D perhaps matching TRBD1 or TRBD2 (5 bases each). CDR3 length: 14 amino acids. The V gene lost 3 bases and the J gene lost 8 bases, with 14 bases spanning the gap. CDR1 and CDR2 from the germline V gene are LNHDA and SQIVND (reference sequence). The DNA for the CDR3 is TGTGCCAGTAGTATCACGGGACGACTCGATGAGCAGTTCTTC. Protein: CASSITGRLDEQFF. Combining the CDR3 with reference TRBV19 and TRBJ2-1 gives the whole variable domain DGGITQSPKYLFRKEGQNVTLSCEQNLNHDAMYWYRQDPGQGLRLIYYSQIVNDFQKGDIAEGYSVSREKKESFPLTVTSAQKNPTAFYLCASSITGRLDEQFFGPGTRLTVL.

This sequence joins TRBV28 and TRBJ1-3; the D gene is possibly TRBD1 (6 bases). The CDR3 has 14 residues. Germline-derived CDR1 and CDR2 are MDHEN and SYDVKM. V dropped 6 bases and J dropped 7 bases, with 16 bases sitting between them. The CDR3 here is CASRSGRGFNTIYF. The CDR3 coding sequence is TGTGCCAGCAGATCAGGCAGGGGATTTAACACCATATATTTT.

This chain connects TRBV2 to TRBJ2-1; D uncertain. The CDR3 is 14 amino acids. CDR1 is SNHLY, CDR2 FYNNEI, per germline. V lost 7 bases, J lost 4 bases, and 14 bases lay in between. CDR3 sequence: CASTVSWVYNEQFF. The CDR3 DNA follows: TGTGCCAGCACGGTCTCGTGGGTTTACAATGAGCAGTTCTTC. Full variable domain (outside the CDR3, taken from reference TRBV2 and TRBJ2-1): EPEVTQTPSHQVTQMGQEVILRCVPISNHLYFYWYRQILGQKVEFLVSFYNNEISEKSEIFDDQFSVERPDGSNFTLKIRSTKLEDSAMYFCASTVSWVYNEQFFGPGTRLTVL.

At least ten counts were recorded for this clone. The V gene is TRBV13, the J gene TRBJ1-1; 11 positions match TRBD1. V trimming: 8 bases; J trimming: 11 bases; junction bases outside the gene matches: 10. The CDR3 extends over 13 amino acids. The germline gives CDR1 PRHDT, CDR2 FYEKMQ (reference sequence). DNA of the CDR3: TGTGCCAGCGCGACGGGACAGGGGGGCTTGGCTTTCTTT. Protein: CASATGQGGLAFF.

The chain carries TRBV7-8 and TRBJ2-1; the D is unclear. Trimming cost V 9 bases and J 3 bases, with 12 bases left between them. The germline gives CDR1 SGHVS, CDR2 FQNEAQ. This CDR3 comprises 13 residues. CDR3 bases: TGTGCCAGTGGCGTGGGTTACTACAATGAGCAGTTCTTC. Amino acid sequence: CASGVGYYNEQFF.

As concerns this clone: A single base is all that separates this from a far larger clone, so a read error is likely. The CDR3 spells CASSDRRRYGNTIYF. Written as DNA, the CDR3 is TGTGCCAGCTCAGACAGGAGGCGGTATGGAAACACCATATATTTT. This chain uses TRBV18 with TRBJ1-3, with TRBD1 as a possible D gene (6 bases). V was pared by 5 bases and J by 3 bases, with 14 bases between. Germline V CDR1 and CDR2: KGHSH, LQKENI. The CDR3 covers 15 residues.